One and the same sample provided the 32 T cell receptor beta chains below, sequenced in a study of vaccination and CD4 T cells after COVID-19. For these TCRs, the target antigens are not known. Sequenced with the Oncomine TCR Beta short-read assay was DNA taken from cultured CD4+ T cells. TCRdb reprocessed the PCR reads with MiXCR, giving one entry per CDR3 protein. The table includes 20,000 to 30,000 distinct CDR3 sequences, 40% to 45% detected once. As to time point: late sampling 161 to 241 days after vaccination in a few convalescent patients. Treatment described: approximately 9-day PBMC culture with coronavirus spike peptide pools or control peptides (ViraFEST assay). This sample comprised CD4+ T cells from blood, cultured in vitro, obtained about 7 months after SARS-CoV-2 vaccination. The source is a human donor who had recovered from COVID-19.

In its sample, this clonotype was seen a few times. The rearrangement joins TRBV28 to TRBJ2-3; 7 bases agree with TRBD1. V was pared by 7 bases and J by 5 bases, with 12 bases of the junction left unmatched. CDR1 and CDR2 (germline): MDHEN, SYDVKM. This CDR3 has 15 residues. DNA for the CDR3: TGTGCCAGCACCCCACCCGGGACAGTCGGAGATACGCAGTATTTT. Translating it yields CASTPPGTVGDTQYF.

The gene calls are TRBV6-1 and TRBJ2-1; 13 bases are a match to TRBD2. CDR3 length equals 17 residues. Looked up from germline, CDR1 is MNHNS and CDR2 is SASEGT. V trimming: 4 bases; J trimming: 4 bases; junction bases outside the gene matches: 7. CDR3 region: CASSAPPGLAGYNEQFF. CDR3 sequence (DNA): TGTGCCAGCAGTGCCCCTCCGGGACTAGCGGGGTACAATGAGCAGTTCTTC.

There are a few counts of this clonotype. The CDR3 protein is CATRAPGTSGTGELFF. In DNA, the CDR3 is TGTGCCACCCGGGCACCCGGCACCTCGGGGACCGGGGAGCTGTTTTTT. The V gene is TRBV15, the J gene TRBJ2-2; TRBD2 is a possible D gene (5 bases). The CDR3 has 16 residues. V lost 8 bases and J lost 5, with 21 bases in between. CDR1 is LNHNV and CDR2 is YYDKDF in the germline V gene (reference sequence).

This clonotype turned up a few times. The gene calls are TRBV6-5 and TRBJ2-7, with D possibly being TRBD2 (6 bases). Per the germline V gene, CDR1 is MNHEY and CDR2 is SVGAGI. The germline V and J ends were trimmed by 2 bases and 6 bases, with 20 bases remaining between them. This CDR3 contains 16 residues. CDR3 sequence: CASSYPPYGGGSEQYF. The DNA of the CDR3 is TGTGCCAGCAGTTACCCCCCGTACGGGGGAGGAAGCGAGCAGTACTTC.

The chain combines TRBV14 with TRBJ1-2; D is undetermined. Germline V gene data show CDR1 as SGHDN and CDR2 as FVKESK. The CDR3 has 12 residues. Trimming removed 4 bases from V and 7 bases from J, with 10 bases in between. CDR3 sequence reads: CASSPPHSGYTF. The CDR3 nucleotides read TGTGCCAGCAGCCCCCCTCACTCTGGCTACACCTTC.

The table lists this clonotype with a few counts. The chain has TRBV28 and TRBJ2-3; D unresolved. Germline V gene sequence: CDR1 MDHEN, CDR2 SYDVKM. The CDR3 is 13 amino acids. V dropped 5 bases and J dropped 3 bases, with 9 bases sitting between them. The CDR3 sequence is CASSPRRTDTQYF. CDR3 nucleotides: TGTGCCAGCAGTCCTCGACGAACAGATACGCAGTATTTT.

There are a few counts of this clonotype. The chain employs TRBV27 and TRBJ2-7, with 7 positions matching TRBD1. CDR3 length equals 14 residues. Germline V gene data show CDR1 as MNHEY and CDR2 as SMNVEV (reference sequence). V gave up 5 bases and J gave up 0 bases; unmatched junction bases: 4. The CDR3 loop is CASSLGQPSYEQYF. DNA of the CDR3: TGTGCCAGCAGTCTGGGACAGCCCTCCTACGAGCAGTACTTC.

The chain is built from TRBV10-2 and TRBJ2-5, with D tentatively TRBD2 (5 bases). This CDR3 is built from 13 residues. Trimming took 5 bases from V and 5 from J, leaving 12 bases between them. Germline CDR1 reads WSHSY; CDR2 reads SAAADI. The CDR3 loop is CASSKNRGETQYF. Written as DNA, the CDR3 is TGCGCCAGCAGTAAAAATCGAGGGGAGACCCAGTACTTC.

The chain combines TRBV20-1 with TRBJ1-6, with D possibly being TRBD1 (6 bases). The V gene's germline CDR1 is DFQATT and CDR2 SNEGSKA (reference sequence). V lost 2 bases, J lost 13 bases, and 18 bases lay in between. The CDR3 is 14 amino acids. CDR3 DNA sequence: TGCAGTGCTAGAATAGGACAGACGGAAGGTCCCCTCCACTTT. It specifies CSARIGQTEGPLHF.

The chain is built from TRBV7-9 and TRBJ2-7, with 7 bases aligning to TRBD2. Germline values: CDR1 SEHNR, CDR2 FQNEAQ (reference sequence). This CDR3 contains 15 residues. V was clipped by 5 bases and J by 5 bases; unmatched bases: 12. The CDR3 coding sequence is TGTGCCAGCAGCCTGCCCCGGCGGGAGCTCCACGAGCAGTACTTC. It specifies CASSLPRRELHEQYF.

The sample holds a few counts of this clonotype. This sequence joins TRBV5-6 and TRBJ2-7; TRBD1 matches 9 bases. The CDR3 is 15 amino acids. The junction had 4 bases not matched to a gene; V was cut back by 1 base and J by 2 bases. Germline V gene sequence: CDR1 SGHDT, CDR2 YYEEEE. CDR3 amino acids: CASSLTGQGPYEQYF. The CDR3 DNA sequence: TGTGCCAGCAGCTTGACCGGACAGGGGCCCTACGAGCAGTACTTC.

CDR3 amino acids: CATSPRVTGPNSYEQYF. The CDR3 nucleotides are TGTGCCACCAGCCCGCGGGTTACAGGGCCAAACTCCTACGAGCAGTACTTC. V usage is TRBV15 and J usage is TRBJ2-7; D is perhaps TRBD1 (6 bases). CDR3 size: 17 residues. In germline, CDR1 is LNHNV, CDR2 YYDKDF (reference sequence). V gave up 5 bases and J gave up 0 bases, with 20 bases separating them.

By sample share, this clonotype is medium-sized. The genes are TRBV7-2 and TRBJ2-4, with D hard to call. Germline CDR1 SGHTA, CDR2 FQGNSA. V gave up 5 bases and J gave up 1 base, with 15 bases separating them. The CDR3 has 16 residues. DNA of the CDR3: TGTGCCAGCAGCCCGTGGTTAACTGGGGCCAAAAACATTCAGTACTTC. Residues: CASSPWLTGAKNIQYF.

This chain links TRBV5-4 with TRBJ2-7, with D tentatively TRBD1 (5 bases). The germline gives CDR1 SGHNT, CDR2 YYREEE (reference sequence). Between the trimmed V and J ends, which lost 4 bases and 6 bases, there was a span of 23 bases. The CDR3 extends over 16 amino acids. In DNA form, the CDR3 reads TGTGCCAGCAGCCCACAAGCTGGGGCTAGGGCCTCCGAGCAGTACTTC. Encoded protein: CASSPQAGARASEQYF. Based on the CDR3 plus reference TRBV5-4 and TRBJ2-7, the full variable domain is ETGVTQSPTHLIKTRGQQVTLRCSSQSGHNTVSWYQQALGQGPQFIFQYYREEENGRGNFPPRFSGLQFPNYSSELNVNALELDDSALYLCASSPQAGARASEQYFGPGTRLTVT.

This sequence joins TRBV20-1 and TRBJ2-7, with D hard to call. The CDR3 loop spans 14 amino acids. V was cut by 6 bases and J by 4 bases, with 19 bases left in between. Germline-derived CDR1 and CDR2 are DFQATT and SNEGSKA (reference sequence). The CDR3 DNA sequence: TGCAGTGCCCGATGGAGTTCGTATACTTACGAGCAGTACTTC. Translated, it gives CSARWSSYTYEQYF.

The CDR3 sequence is CASSYRDRVTQAFF. CDR3 DNA: TGTGCCAGCAGTTACCGGGACAGGGTCACCCAAGCTTTCTTT. V is TRBV27 and J is TRBJ1-1; 9 nucleotides line up with TRBD1. Germline-derived CDR1 and CDR2 are MNHEY and SMNVEV (reference sequence). V was clipped by 4 bases and J by 9 bases; unmatched bases: 9. This CDR3 region has 14 residues.

This clonotype has only one observation. V usage is TRBV28 and J usage is TRBJ2-3; D gene unclear. Germline assignment: CDR1 MDHEN and CDR2 SYDVKM. Trimming took 6 bases from V and 0 from J, leaving 13 bases between them. The CDR3 is 15 residues long. In DNA, the CDR3 is TGTGCCAGCAGACATCCTAGTGGGAGCACAGATACGCAGTATTTT. Its protein product is CASRHPSGSTDTQYF.

The V call is TRBV6-1, the J call TRBJ2-7, with D uncertain. The CDR3 covers 20 residues. Per the germline V gene, CDR1 is MNHNS and CDR2 is SASEGT. Trimming shortened V by 8 bases and J by 2 bases, and 34 bases separated the two germline ends. The CDR3 DNA sequence: TGTGCCAGCGGTAATTGGGTCCGGCCAGCCCTTCAAACCACCACCTACGAGCAGTACTTC. Its protein product is CASGNWVRPALQTTTYEQYF.

V usage is TRBV10-3 and J usage is TRBJ1-2; no clear D. V lost 2 bases to trimming and J lost 1 base, with 5 bases between them. The CDR3 contains 13 residues. Germline assignment: CDR1 ENHRY and CDR2 SYGVKD. CDR3: CAISEPGNYGYTF. CDR3 sequence (DNA): TGTGCCATCAGTGAGCCGGGTAACTATGGCTACACCTTC.

V usage is TRBV4-1 and J usage is TRBJ2-7; either TRBD1 or TRBD2 may fit D (5 bases each). This CDR3 comprises 15 residues. Germline CDR1 reads MGHRA; CDR2 reads YSYEKL. The V end was cut by 3 bases, the J end by 5 bases, with 17 bases between. CDR3 sequence reads: CASSHPPMGRDEQYF. The CDR3 nucleotides read TGCGCCAGCAGCCACCCACCCATGGGGCGGGACGAGCAGTACTTC.

This clonotype was picked up a small number of times. J is TRBJ2-5 and V is TRBV6-1; no definite D call. V lost 2 bases, J lost 5 bases, and 15 bases lay in between. This CDR3 spans 15 amino acids. Germline-derived CDR1 and CDR2 are MNHNS and SASEGT. The CDR3 region has the DNA TGTGCCAGCAGTGAACGGAGTGACGGTCGGGAGACCCAGTACTTC. Translation gives CASSERSDGRETQYF.

V usage is TRBV2 and J usage is TRBJ1-5; D call uncertain. Germline V lookup: CDR1 SNHLY, CDR2 FYNNEI. CDR3 length: 13 residues. Trimming cost V 8 bases and J 1 base, with 9 bases left between them. CDR3 residues: CASGSWSNQPQHF. CDR3 DNA sequence: TGTGCCAGCGGGTCGTGGAGCAATCAGCCCCAGCATTTT. Full variable domain (remainder filled in from reference TRBV2 and TRBJ1-5): EPEVTQTPSHQVTQMGQEVILRCVPISNHLYFYWYRQILGQKVEFLVSFYNNEISEKSEIFDDQFSVERPDGSNFTLKIRSTKLEDSAMYFCASGSWSNQPQHFGDGTRLSIL.

V usage is TRBV7-4 and J usage is TRBJ2-3; 7 positions agree with TRBD2. Germline V gene data show CDR1 as SGHVT and CDR2 as SQSDAQ. This CDR3 has 16 residues. The trim removed 1 base at V and 4 bases at J, leaving 8 bases unmatched. CDR3 sequence reads: CASSLDRRERADTQYF. CDR3 nucleotides: TGTGCCAGCAGCTTAGATAGGCGGGAGAGAGCAGATACGCAGTATTTT.

The chain recombines TRBV4-1 with TRBJ2-7; 9 nucleotides align to TRBD2. In germline, CDR1 is MGHRA, CDR2 YSYEKL. The CDR3 has 17 residues. With V trimmed by 1 base and J by 6 bases, 13 bases remained unmatched. The CDR3 nucleotides read TGCGCCAGCAGCCAAGGCCAGGGCGGGAGGGCCGGGTTCGAGCAGTACTTC. This codes for CASSQGQGGRAGFEQYF.

This clonotype was observed a single time. The chain has TRBV5-4 and TRBJ2-7; TRBD2 matches 7 bases. The J call could be wrong; TRBJ2-1 is a better fit for the DNA end. CDR1 is SGHNT, CDR2 YYREEE, per germline (reference sequence). This CDR3 is 15 amino acids long. The CDR3, as DNA: TGTGCCAGCAGCTTGGAACTAGCGCGGAACAATGAGCAGTTCTTC. This translates into CASSLELARNNEQFF.

The V call is TRBV7-9, the J call TRBJ2-5, with 8 bases that match TRBD2. The germline V gene has CDR1 SEHNR and CDR2 FQNEAQ (reference sequence). The CDR3 length is 15 residues. V shed 8 bases and J 4 bases; nucleotides not matched to a gene: 12. CDR3 nucleotides: TGTGCCAGCCTATTCGTTGCGGGAGGTGGAGAGACCCAGTACTTC. The encoded protein is CASLFVAGGGETQYF.

The chain couples TRBV18 to TRBJ1-5; 7 bases are shared with TRBD1. The CDR3 is 14 residues long. J gave up 4 bases and V 4 bases, and 4 bases lay outside the gene matches. Germline V gene data show CDR1 as KGHSH and CDR2 as LQKENI. The CDR3 DNA reads as TGTGCCAGCTCACTTGACAGGGTGAATCAGCCCCAGCATTTT. Amino acid sequence: CASSLDRVNQPQHF.

The sample holds a few counts of this clonotype. The chain joins TRBV7-8 to TRBJ1-1; D gene unclear. CDR1 SGHVS and CDR2 FQNEAQ come from the germline V gene. The V end lost 5 bases, the J end lost 7 bases, and 11 bases lay between the germline ends. This CDR3 is 12 amino acids long. As DNA, the CDR3 is TGTGCCAGCAGCCGAAGAAGGGATGAAGCTTTCTTT. Encoded protein: CASSRRRDEAFF.

The V and J genes are TRBV28 and TRBJ2-7, with 8 bases matching TRBD2. V gave up 6 bases and J gave up 2 bases; unmatched junction bases: 6. The germline CDR1 and CDR2 sequences are MDHEN and SYDVKM. The CDR3 has 14 residues. The CDR3 nucleotides read TGTGCCAGCAGATTAGCGGGAACACCCTACGAGCAGTACTTC. It yields the protein CASRLAGTPYEQYF.

The J gene is TRBJ2-2, the V gene TRBV20-1; 13 positions match TRBD2. CDR3 length: 14 residues. Unmatched junction bases numbered 2, after V lost 3 bases and J lost 7 bases. Germline CDR1 reads DFQATT; CDR2 reads SNEGSKA (reference sequence). The CDR3, as DNA: TGCAGTGCTAGGACTAGCGGGAGGATCGGGGAGCTGTTTTTT. Residues: CSARTSGRIGELFF.

Details on this clonotype: One junction end disagrees with the germline gene, perhaps due to a read error. The V gene is TRBV5-4, the J gene TRBJ2-7, with TRBD1 identical over 8 bases. The V gene's germline CDR1 is SGHNT and CDR2 YYREEE (reference sequence). The length of the CDR3 is 15 residues. The CDR3 spells CANSLGQDSSYEQYF. The DNA of the CDR3 is TGTGCCAACAGCTTGGGACAGGATAGCTCCTACGAGCAGTACTTC.

The chain is built from TRBV28 and TRBJ2-7, with 12 positions matching TRBD2. There are 17 residues in the CDR3. The V segment lost 1 base and the J segment 7 bases; nucleotides outside the gene matches: 11. Germline assignment: CDR1 MDHEN and CDR2 SYDVKM. The CDR3 bases are TGTGCCAGCAGTTTATCTACGACTAGCGGGAGTAACTGGGAGCAGTACTTC. This encodes CASSLSTTSGSNWEQYF.